The 13 T cell receptor beta chains below were found in one sample sequenced in a study of CD4+ T cells in melanoma. Assay used: immunoSEQ multiplex PCR; TCRdb lists only in-frame clones, some missing. The data contain 10,000 or so clones, approximately 68% of them singletons. The source material was cells from a culture (not recorded whether cultured in vitro). These receptors all come from a human donor with melanoma.

The chain uses TRBV10-3 and TRBJ2-7; 9 nucleotides match TRBD2. The CDR3 is 18 residues long. The germline gives CDR1 ENHRY, CDR2 SYGVKD. V lost 3 bases to trimming and J lost 0 bases; unmatched junction nucleotides: 12. CDR3: CAISDSGLAHRSSYEQYF. In DNA, the CDR3 is TGTGCCATCAGTGATTCGGGACTAGCACACCGGAGCTCCTACGAGCAGTACTTC.

The genes are TRBV5-1 and TRBJ1-2; D is undetermined. Germline CDR1 SGHRS, CDR2 YFSETQ. Trimming removed 4 bases from V and 4 bases from J, with 11 bases in between. The length of the CDR3 is 13 residues. The CDR3 DNA reads as TGCGCCAGCAGCCTGGATGCGGGCTATGGCTACACCTTC. Protein product: CASSLDAGYGYTF.

V gene TRBV19 combines with J gene TRBJ2-3, with TRBD2 matching over 14 bases. V dropped 10 bases and J dropped 0; count of bases not matched to a gene: 3. This CDR3 has 15 residues. Germline lookup yields CDR1 LNHDA and CDR2 SQIVND (reference sequence). CDR3 sequence reads: CATGTSGGSTDTQYF. The CDR3 nucleotides are TGTGCCACCGGGACTAGCGGGGGAAGCACAGATACGCAGTATTTT.

The CDR3 spells CASSLVVGEKLFF. DNA of the CDR3: TGCGCCAGCAGCTTGGTAGTAGGGGAAAAACTGTTTTTT. V gene TRBV5-1 combines with J gene TRBJ1-4; D is undetermined. Germline V lookup: CDR1 SGHRS, CDR2 YFSETQ. The V gene lost 0 bases and the J gene lost 8 bases, with 8 bases spanning the gap. The CDR3 totals 13 residues.

The V and J genes are TRBV4-1 and TRBJ1-5; D gene unclear. This CDR3 spans 14 amino acids. Germline values: CDR1 MGHRA, CDR2 YSYEKL. V lost 1 base to trimming and J lost 11 bases, with 15 bases between them. The CDR3, as DNA: TGCGCCAGCAGCCAAGCCGTGGTAGGGTGGTCCCAGCATTTT. This codes for CASSQAVVGWSQHF.

Written as DNA, the CDR3 is TGTGCCAGCAGCTTGGCCACAGGTGGTAGCTATGGCTACACCTTC. This gives the protein CASSLATGGSYGYTF. The gene calls are TRBV4-2 and TRBJ1-2; possibly TRBD1 for D (5 bases). From germline, CDR1 is LGHNA and CDR2 YNFKEQ. V shed 5 bases and J shed 4 bases, with 17 bases lying between them. This CDR3 spans 15 amino acids.

The gene calls are TRBV7-6 and TRBJ1-2; D uncertain. The CDR3 loop spans 13 amino acids. Per the germline V gene, CDR1 is SGHVS and CDR2 is FNYEAQ. The germline V and J ends were trimmed by 3 bases and 5 bases, with 10 bases remaining between them. The CDR3 DNA is TGTGCCAGCAGCTTCGACCCGACTTATGGCTACACCTTC. This encodes CASSFDPTYGYTF.

This chain links TRBV2 with TRBJ2-3; D gene ambiguous. This CDR3 has 12 residues. V lost 3 bases and J lost 1, with 2 bases in between. Germline V lookup: CDR1 SNHLY, CDR2 FYNNEI. CDR3 coding DNA: TGTGCCAGCAGTGAGCGCACAGATACGCAGTATTTT. Amino acid sequence: CASSERTDTQYF.

The rearrangement joins TRBV18 to TRBJ2-3; 11 nucleotides agree with TRBD1. CDR3 size: 16 residues. Germline V CDR1 and CDR2: KGHSH, LQKENI. The J segment lost 5 bases and the V segment lost 2 bases, leaving 6 bases of the junction unmatched. CDR3 bases: TGTGCCAGCTCACCATTCCGGGACAGGGGGGGAGATACGCAGTATTTT. It yields the protein CASSPFRDRGGDTQYF.

This chain uses TRBV27 with TRBJ1-1, with 10 positions matching TRBD1. The CDR3 loop spans 15 amino acids. Germline V gene sequence: CDR1 MNHEY, CDR2 SMNVEV (reference sequence). After removal of 3 bases from V and 6 bases from J, the junction contained 7 bases not matched to a gene. CDR3 bases: TGTGCCAGCAGTTTCCGACAGGGGGCGCACGCTGAAGCTTTCTTT. It is translated as CASSFRQGAHAEAFF.

This clone has more than one count but fewer than ten. The chain recombines TRBV18 with TRBJ2-7; tentatively, D is TRBD2 (7 bases). Germline V gene lookup returns CDR1 KGHSH and CDR2 LQKENI. V shed 2 bases and J shed 7 bases, with 15 bases lying between them. The CDR3 sequence is 14 residues long. The CDR3 is CASSPVQGGGEQYF. For the CDR3, the DNA is TGTGCCAGCTCACCAGTCCAGGGAGGGGGGGAGCAGTACTTC.

The count of this clone is one. The J gene is TRBJ2-1, the V gene TRBV9; the match to TRBD2 covers 10 bases. The V gene end was trimmed by 4 bases and the J gene end by 7 bases; junction bases not matched to a gene: 11. CDR1 is SGDLS, CDR2 YYNGEE, per germline. This CDR3 region has 16 residues. CDR3 region: CASSLLSGGAGNEQFF. The CDR3, as DNA: TGTGCCAGCAGCTTACTGAGCGGGGGGGCCGGGAATGAGCAGTTCTTC.

The gene calls are TRBV6-5 and TRBJ1-1; D gene ambiguous. V lost 4 bases and J lost 3, with 12 bases in between. Germline V gene data show CDR1 as MNHEY and CDR2 as SVGAGI. The CDR3 loop spans 14 amino acids. CDR3 sequence (DNA): TGTGCCAGCAGTTCGAACAGAGCGTACACTGAAGCTTTCTTT. Protein product: CASSSNRAYTEAFF.